Each of the 28 T cell receptor beta chains below was sequenced from the same sample in a study of blood T cell repertoires in COVID-19. Only in-frame clones appear in the TCRdb table, and some are missing; sequencing was by immunoSEQ multiplex PCR. The sample has more than 60,000 clones; 70% to 90% are singletons. The sample taken for sequencing was peripheral blood. Receptors originate from a human donor in a cohort sampled during active COVID-19.

This rearrangement joins TRBV4-3 to TRBJ2-2; tentatively, D is TRBD1 (6 bases). The length of the CDR3 is 16 residues. The V and J ends lost 1 base and 4 bases respectively, with 13 bases between them. Germline V gene lookup returns CDR1 LGHNA and CDR2 YSLEER. CDR3 DNA: TGCGCCAGCAGCCAAGCCTTCGGACAGTCCACCGGGGAGCTGTTTTTT. Translating gives CASSQAFGQSTGELFF.

The gene calls are TRBV5-1 and TRBJ2-5, with 8 positions matching TRBD1. Germline CDR1 reads SGHRS; CDR2 reads YFSETQ. V was pared by 7 bases and J by 5 bases, with 16 bases of the junction left unmatched. This CDR3 is built from 16 residues. The CDR3 loop is CASYPTGDPQRETQYF. In nucleotides, the CDR3 is TGCGCCAGCTACCCGACAGGGGACCCACAGAGGGAGACCCAGTACTTC.

The chain is built from TRBV2 and TRBJ1-2; 7 positions agree with TRBD1. CDR1 SNHLY and CDR2 FYNNEI come from the germline V gene. The CDR3 loop spans 15 amino acids. Germline trimming cut 6 bases from V and 4 bases from J; bases unmatched to any gene: 11. CDR3 sequence: CASSPMGTAGYGYTF. CDR3 in DNA: TGTGCCAGCAGCCCGATGGGGACAGCAGGCTATGGCTACACCTTC.

The chain uses TRBV27 and TRBJ1-1, with 9 bases lining up with TRBD1. Germline trimming cut 5 bases from V and 3 bases from J; bases unmatched to any gene: 4. Per the germline V gene, CDR1 is MNHEY and CDR2 is SMNVEV (reference sequence). The CDR3 consists of 14 residues. DNA of the CDR3: TGTGCCAGCAGTACAACAGGGGGCTACACTGAAGCTTTCTTT. This encodes CASSTTGGYTEAFF.

The V call is TRBV12-5, the J call TRBJ2-2; D gene ambiguous. The CDR3 contains 13 residues. Germline V gene lookup returns CDR1 LGHNT and CDR2 FRNRAP. Trimming pared 6 bases from V and 6 bases from J, leaving 11 bases between. CDR3 residues: CASGPIPAGELFF. CDR3 DNA: TGTGCTAGTGGCCCTATTCCCGCCGGGGAGCTGTTTTTT.

The chain recombines TRBV27 with TRBJ2-6; D unclear. The CDR3 extends over 18 amino acids. Germline values: CDR1 MNHEY, CDR2 SMNVEV (reference sequence). V was clipped by 1 base and J by 4 bases, with 17 bases between them. The CDR3 region is CASSLLTPAMGGANVLTF. For the CDR3, the DNA is TGTGCCAGCAGTTTATTGACCCCTGCTATGGGCGGGGCCAACGTCCTGACTTTC.

This sequence joins TRBV11-2 and TRBJ1-2, with 12 bases that match TRBD1. CDR1 is SGHAT and CDR2 is FQNNGV in the germline V gene. The CDR3 covers 18 residues. V lost 2 bases and J lost 7; bases outside the gene matches: 14. The CDR3 DNA follows: TGTGCCAGCAGCTTATTCATTGGATCGGGACAGGGGGCCCTTGGCTACACCTTC. Translated, it gives CASSLFIGSGQGALGYTF.

J is TRBJ1-4 and V is TRBV24-1; a possible D gene is TRBD1 (5 bases). V dropped 3 bases and J dropped 8 bases, with 9 bases sitting between them. The CDR3 has 13 amino acids. Germline CDR1 KGHDR, CDR2 SFDVKD. The chain's CDR3 is CATSDGGGEKLFF. As DNA, the CDR3 is TGTGCCACCAGTGATGGGGGAGGCGAAAAACTGTTTTTT.

This rearrangement joins TRBV11-2 to TRBJ2-1; 15 bases line up with TRBD2. V dropped 0 bases and J dropped 5; count of bases not matched to a gene: 11. The CDR3 totals 20 residues. The germline CDR1 and CDR2 sequences are SGHAT and FQNNGV. In DNA form, the CDR3 reads TGTGCCAGCAGCTTAGATTACGGACTAGCGGGGGGGCCCGGGGACAATGAGCAGTTCTTC. Translated, it gives CASSLDYGLAGGPGDNEQFF.

The V and J genes are TRBV3-1 (or the pseudogene TRBV3-2) and TRBJ1-2; D is undetermined. The CDR3 extends over 13 amino acids. The germline CDR1 and CDR2 sequences are LGHDT and YNNKEL (reference sequence). V was clipped by 2 bases and J by 5 bases, with 9 bases between them. Written as DNA, the CDR3 is TGTGCCAGCAGCCAAACAAGGGAGTATGGCTACACCTTC. Its translation is CASSQTREYGYTF.

V and J are TRBV4-1 and TRBJ2-5; the D gene is possibly TRBD1 (5 bases). Germline V gene sequence: CDR1 MGHRA, CDR2 YSYEKL. The ends were cut back, 1 base at V and 5 bases at J, with 20 bases in the middle. This CDR3 spans 17 amino acids. Here the CDR3 reads CASSQGIRSPKGETQYF. CDR3 in DNA: TGCGCCAGCAGCCAAGGAATTCGCTCTCCCAAGGGGGAGACCCAGTACTTC.

The rearrangement uses TRBV6-2 or TRBV6-3 and TRBJ1-1; D gene ambiguous. With 5 bases removed from V and 4 bases from J, the gap between germline ends came to 8 bases. The CDR3 is 12 residues long. Germline assignment: CDR1 MNHEY and CDR2 SVGEGT. The CDR3 nucleotides read TGTGCCAGCAGTCCCCCGAGCACTGAAGCTTTCTTT. Amino acids: CASSPPSTEAFF.

In its sample, this clone was seen once. The rearrangement uses TRBV11-3 and TRBJ2-7; TRBD1 agrees at 10 bases. Losses at the gene ends were 4 bases for V and 4 bases for J; bases not matched to a gene: 7. The germline gives CDR1 SGHNT, CDR2 YENEEA. This CDR3 spans 15 amino acids. The CDR3 sequence: CASSYRRDRGYEQYF. The CDR3 DNA follows: TGTGCCAGCAGCTACCGCCGGGACAGGGGTTACGAGCAGTACTTC.

The chain carries TRBV4-2 and TRBJ1-2, with 7 positions matching TRBD1. Germline CDR1 and CDR2: LGHNA and YNFKEQ. This CDR3 has 17 amino acids. V shed 0 bases and J 0 bases; nucleotides not matched to a gene: 7. As DNA, the CDR3 is TGTGCCAGCAGCCAAGATTTAACGACAGGGACTAACTATGGCTACACCTTC. The encoded protein is CASSQDLTTGTNYGYTF.

This clone came up once. This chain uses TRBV4-3 with TRBJ2-1; D might be TRBD2 (6 bases). Germline V gene data show CDR1 as LGHNA and CDR2 as YSLEER. V lost 1 base to trimming and J lost 7 bases, with 17 bases between them. The CDR3 is 16 residues long. This chain's CDR3 is CASSQAYGRGGNEQFF. The CDR3 DNA reads TGCGCCAGCAGCCAAGCTTATGGGCGGGGTGGTAATGAGCAGTTCTTC.

V gene TRBV5-4 combines with J gene TRBJ1-2; D might be TRBD1 (6 bases). The CDR3 is made up of 14 amino acids. Trimming cost V 4 bases and J 4 bases, with 14 bases left between them. Looked up from germline, CDR1 is SGHNT and CDR2 is YYREEE (reference sequence). The CDR3 bases are TGTGCCAGCAGCGGGGGCGGGTTAAGCTATGGCTACACCTTC. Encoded protein: CASSGGGLSYGYTF. The full variable domain, with the rest looked up from reference TRBV5-4 and TRBJ1-2, is ETGVTQSPTHLIKTRGQQVTLRCSSQSGHNTVSWYQQALGQGPQFIFQYYREEENGRGNFPPRFSGLQFPNYSSELNVNALELDDSALYLCASSGGGLSYGYTFGSGTRLTVV.

The CDR3 region has the DNA TGTGCCAGCAGCCTACGCAGGGCAGGAAATAGGAGGGATGGCTACACCTTC. Amino acids: CASSLRRAGNRRDGYTF. The rearrangement links TRBV13 to TRBJ1-2; D perhaps matches TRBD1 (5 bases). The CDR3 spans 17 residues. Trimming cost V 5 bases and J 6 bases, with 25 bases left between them. The germline V gene has CDR1 PRHDT and CDR2 FYEKMQ (reference sequence). The full variable domain, with the rest looked up from reference TRBV13 and TRBJ1-2, is AAGVIQSPRHLIKEKRETATLKCYPIPRHDTVYWYQQGPGQDPQFLISFYEKMQSDKGSIPDRFSAQQFSDYHSELNMSSLELGDSALYFCASSLRRAGNRRDGYTFGSGTRLTVV.

This chain joins TRBV3-1 (or the pseudogene TRBV3-2) and TRBJ2-7; possible D gene TRBD1, 6 bases. Trimming took off 6 bases at V and 4 bases at J, with 7 bases between the two ends. From germline, CDR1 is LGHDT and CDR2 YNNKEL (reference sequence). The CDR3 has 11 amino acids. This CDR3 reads CASRGTYEQYF. CDR3 in DNA: TGTGCCAGCAGGGGGACATACGAGCAGTACTTC.

The chain recombines TRBV7-9 with TRBJ1-1; 7 bases map to TRBD1. Germline V CDR1 and CDR2: SEHNR, FQNEAQ (reference sequence). Trimming cost V 6 bases and J 6 bases; bases outside gene matches: 7. The CDR3 has 13 amino acids. CDR3 loop: CASSWDSTAEAFF. The DNA of the CDR3 is TGTGCCAGCAGTTGGGACAGTACCGCTGAAGCTTTCTTT.

The gene calls are TRBV6-6 and TRBJ2-2; possible D gene TRBD2, 6 bases. Germline lookup yields CDR1 MNHNY and CDR2 SVGAGI (reference sequence). The CDR3 has 13 residues. The ends were cut back, 6 bases at V and 7 bases at J, with 12 bases in the middle. CDR3 sequence: CASSPHGGGELFF. The CDR3 nucleotides are TGTGCCAGCAGCCCCCACGGGGGCGGGGAGCTGTTTTTT.

The chain uses TRBV7-9 and TRBJ1-1, with D hard to call. This CDR3 spans 12 amino acids. Trimming took 5 bases from V and 6 from J, leaving 10 bases between them. CDR1 is SEHNR and CDR2 is FQNEAQ in the germline V gene (reference sequence). CDR3 amino acids: CASSPSDPEAFF. For the CDR3, the DNA is TGTGCCAGCAGCCCTAGTGACCCTGAAGCTTTCTTT.

The chain recombines TRBV7-2 with TRBJ1-1, with D unresolved. CDR1 is SGHTA and CDR2 is FQGNSA in the germline V gene. V was trimmed by 2 bases and J by 2 bases, leaving 12 bases between them. CDR3 length: 15 amino acids. The CDR3 region is CASSLMGSGNTEAFF. DNA for the CDR3: TGTGCCAGCAGCTTAATGGGCAGTGGAAACACTGAAGCTTTCTTT.

The genes are TRBV30 and TRBJ2-3; a weak D match, TRBD2 (6 bases). From germline, CDR1 is GTSNPN and CDR2 SVGIG (reference sequence). The V gene lost 2 bases and the J gene lost 0 bases, with 9 bases spanning the gap. The length of the CDR3 is 14 residues. The CDR3 coding sequence is TGTGCCTGGAGTTTGGGGACTAGCACAGATACGCAGTATTTT. Encoded protein: CAWSLGTSTDTQYF.

The chain has TRBV19 and TRBJ1-2; TRBD1 matches at 8 bases. Germline V CDR1 and CDR2: LNHDA, SQIVND (reference sequence). The V gene end was trimmed by 4 bases and the J gene end by 12 bases; junction bases not matched to a gene: 4. The CDR3 is made up of 11 amino acids. This CDR3 is CASSTWTGNTF. Here the CDR3 DNA reads TGTGCCAGTAGTACCTGGACAGGGAACACCTTC.

The CDR3 DNA is TGTGCCAGCAGTTTGCTCCTCGGACAGGGGGCGAACTATGGCTACACCTTC. This encodes CASSLLLGQGANYGYTF. The chain has TRBV28 and TRBJ1-2; 11 bases agree with TRBD1. J gave up 2 bases and V 3 bases, and 8 bases lay outside the gene matches. Germline V gene data show CDR1 as MDHEN and CDR2 as SYDVKM. This CDR3 has 17 amino acids.

The rearrangement joins TRBV7-9 to TRBJ2-7, with D tentatively TRBD1 (6 bases). The CDR3 runs 14 residues. Trimming took off 0 bases at V and 6 bases at J, with 12 bases between the two ends. Germline V gene lookup returns CDR1 SEHNR and CDR2 FQNEAQ (reference sequence). The CDR3 here is CASSLARDTTEQYF. The CDR3 DNA is TGTGCCAGCAGCTTAGCCCGGGACACCACCGAGCAGTACTTC.

The CDR3 spells CASSEFHRGLLSGANVLTF. The CDR3 DNA reads as TGCGCCAGCAGTGAGTTCCACAGGGGGCTCCTCTCTGGGGCCAACGTCCTGACTTTC. The V and J genes are TRBV10-2 and TRBJ2-6; 9 bases map to TRBD1. Trimming took 1 base from V and 0 from J; bases not matched to a gene: 7. CDR3 length: 19 residues. Germline CDR1 reads WSHSY; CDR2 reads SAAADI.

The CDR3 nucleotides are TGTGCCAGCAGTTACTACTTTGAAGAGCAAGAGACCCAGTACTTC. Encoded protein: CASSYYFEEQETQYF. The chain recombines TRBV6-5 with TRBJ2-5; D is uncertain. Trimming cost V 1 base and J 2 bases, with 11 bases left between them. Germline V lookup: CDR1 MNHEY, CDR2 SVGAGI. The CDR3 length is 15 residues.